These 12 T cell receptor beta chains originate from one sample sequenced in a study of blood T cell repertoires in COVID-19 (TCRdb year 2020). Library creation used the immunoSEQ multiplex PCR assay. In TCRdb, the immuneACCESS table is reduced to in-frame sequences with V and J assigned. These tables do not hold every clone; where another copy was compared, an unresolved V gene accounts for under half, and the others remain unexplained. For this sample there are under 200,000 clones; about 90% appear just once. Roughly 21% of the sample is held by the ten biggest clonotypes. Sequencing was performed on peripheral blood. Receptors originate from a man aged 55 to 70 with active or convalescent COVID-19.

This chain joins TRBV11-2 and TRBJ2-1; 8 bases line up with TRBD1. Germline V gives CDR1 SGHAT, CDR2 FQNNGV. This CDR3 is 14 amino acids long. V shed 7 bases and J 8 bases; nucleotides not matched to a gene: 10. The CDR3 nucleotides are TGTGCCAGCAATTCCGGACAGGGAGGAGATGAGCAGTTCTTC. This translates into CASNSGQGGDEQFF.

In this sample, this clone turned up once. The V and J genes are TRBV6-5 and TRBJ1-2; D possibly corresponds to TRBD1 (5 bases). CDR1 and CDR2 from the germline V gene are MNHEY and SVGAGI. The V end was cut by 6 bases, the J end by 4 bases, with 18 bases between. The CDR3 has 15 residues. CDR3 DNA: TGTGCCAGCAGAGCCTTTACAGGTTCGGGCTATGGCTACACCTTC. Its protein product is CASRAFTGSGYGYTF.

This chain links TRBV6-5 with TRBJ1-2; tentatively, D is TRBD1 (6 bases). V lost 7 bases, J lost 5 bases, and 17 bases lay in between. Germline V CDR1 and CDR2: MNHEY, SVGAGI. This CDR3 spans 14 amino acids. The CDR3 loop is CASIRGRGGYGYTF. The CDR3 nucleotides are TGTGCCAGCATAAGGGGCAGGGGAGGGTATGGCTACACCTTC.

V gene TRBV7-2 combines with J gene TRBJ2-1, with TRBD2 matching over 10 bases. The CDR3 has 16 amino acids. V lost 5 bases to trimming and J lost 1 base; unmatched junction nucleotides: 5. From germline, CDR1 is SGHTA and CDR2 FQGNSA. Here the CDR3 reads CASSLIAGGSYNEQFF. Written as DNA, the CDR3 is TGTGCCAGCAGCCTCATAGCGGGGGGATCCTACAATGAGCAGTTCTTC. Full variable domain (missing parts from reference TRBV7-2 and TRBJ2-1): GAGVSQSPSNKVTEKGKDVELRCDPISGHTALYWYRQSLGQGLEFLIYFQGNSAPDKSGLPSDRFSAERTGGSVSTLTIQRTQQEDSAVYLCASSLIAGGSYNEQFFGPGTRLTVL.

V gene TRBV24-1 combines with J gene TRBJ2-5; perhaps TRBD2 as D (6 bases). The CDR3 has 15 residues. The ends were cut back, 1 base at V and 1 base at J, with 9 bases in the middle. Per germline, CDR1 KGHDR and CDR2 SFDVKD. The chain's CDR3 is CATSDFMGGQETQYF. The CDR3 DNA reads TGTGCCACCAGTGATTTTATGGGGGGCCAAGAGACCCAGTACTTC.

V gene TRBV21-1 combines with J gene TRBJ1-2; the table's D call, TRBD1, was not checked against the DNA. TRBV21-1 constitutes a pseudogene. The CDR3 is 17 amino acids. The CDR3 sequence: CASSKVLGQGAGYGYTF. DNA for the CDR3: TGTGCCAGCAGCAAAGTCCTGGGACAGGGAGCCGGATATGGCTACACCTTC.

The chain combines TRBV12-3 or TRBV12-4 with TRBJ1-5; weak D call: TRBD1 (5 bases). V was trimmed by 3 bases and J by 6 bases, leaving 9 bases between them. The CDR3 length is 13 residues. In nucleotides, the CDR3 is TGTGCCAGCAGTTTCAGGGAGGGTCAGCCCCAGCATTTT. Translation: CASSFREGQPQHF.

This chain connects TRBV19 to TRBJ1-5; 10 bases map to TRBD1. Losses at the gene ends were 7 bases for V and 6 bases for J; bases not matched to a gene: 3. Germline lookup yields CDR1 LNHDA and CDR2 SQIVND (reference sequence). The CDR3 has 13 amino acids. CDR3: CASTGQGVQPQHF. CDR3 in DNA: TGTGCCAGTACCGGACAGGGGGTTCAGCCCCAGCATTTT. Drawing the rest from reference TRBV19 and TRBJ1-5, the complete variable domain is DGGITQSPKYLFRKEGQNVTLSCEQNLNHDAMYWYRQDPGQGLRLIYYSQIVNDFQKGDIAEGYSVSREKKESFPLTVTSAQKNPTAFYLCASTGQGVQPQHFGDGTRLSIL.

This chain's CDR3 is CAISESRPGQGNQETQYF. The CDR3 coding sequence is TGTGCCATCAGTGAGTCCCGGCCGGGACAGGGGAACCAAGAGACCCAGTACTTC. This chain links TRBV10-3 with TRBJ2-5; 10 positions match TRBD1. CDR1 and CDR2 from the germline V gene are ENHRY and SYGVKD. The CDR3 runs 18 residues. V was pared by 0 bases and J by 0 bases, with 7 bases of the junction left unmatched.

The chain is built from TRBV24-1 and TRBJ1-1, with D possibly matching TRBD1 (5 bases). Germline CDR1 is KGHDR and CDR2 is SFDVKD. The CDR3 runs to 14 residues. V lost 2 bases to trimming and J lost 7 bases, with 13 bases between them. This CDR3 is CATSDSQENGEAFF. The CDR3 coding sequence is TGTGCCACCAGTGATTCACAGGAGAATGGTGAAGCTTTCTTT.

The chain recombines TRBV18 with TRBJ1-6; maybe TRBD1 (5 bases). Trimming cost V 3 bases and J 5 bases, with 11 bases left between them. The CDR3 has 15 residues. Per the germline V gene, CDR1 is KGHSH and CDR2 is LQKENI. CDR3 sequence (DNA): TGTGCCAGCTCACCGGGGGGACTCCATAATTCACCCCTCCACTTT. Translating gives CASSPGGLHNSPLHF.

V usage is TRBV2 and J usage is TRBJ1-5, with 8 bases identical to TRBD1. Germline lookup yields CDR1 SNHLY and CDR2 FYNNEI. After removal of 1 base from V and 3 bases from J, the junction contained 8 bases not matched to a gene. The CDR3 runs 17 residues. DNA for the CDR3: TGTGCCAGCAGTGAAGGGACAGGGTATTTCGACAATCAGCCCCAGCATTTT. It specifies CASSEGTGYFDNQPQHF.